The following is a T cell receptor (beta chain) sequence with its context. The sample contains more than one DNA sequence encoding this CDR3. Looked up from germline, CDR1 is MNHEY and CDR2 is SMNVEV (reference sequence). This CDR3 comprises 15 residues. Trimming took 4 bases from V and 0 from J, leaving 10 bases between them. Using immunoSEQ multiplex PCR, the repertoire was profiled, and TCRdb retains in-frame clones only, with some absent. Of some 190,000 clones in the sample, roughly 76% are singletons; the top ten hold 11%. The data belong to a study of blood T cell repertoires in COVID-19. Study context: The United States, Italy and Spain provided the acute and convalescent COVID-19 samples.

Seattle's enrolled individuals joined amid active infection and were then monitored longitudinally. The specimen sequenced was peripheral blood. The genes are TRBV27 and TRBJ1-5, with D possibly matching TRBD1 (6 bases). This TCR was sampled from a woman between 40 and 55 years old with COVID-19, enrolled during active disease. CDR3 loop: CASSSSGVSNQPQHF. The DNA for the CDR3 is TGTGCCAGCAGTTCATCAGGGGTTAGCAATCAGCCCCAGCATTTT.